This T cell receptor (beta chain) derives from a study of neurological immune-mediated disorders (dated by TCRdb to between 2018 and 2021). For context, the study as a whole: Among the 34 multiple sclerosis patients, relapsing-remitting MS accounted for some 30 and secondary progressive MS accounted for 3. Of the 65 to 70 subjects in the cohort, around 15 were HAM/TSP patients, roughly 35 were multiple sclerosis patients, and about 20 were healthy controls. Peripheral blood TCR-beta repertoires from patients with HTLV-I-associated myelopathy (HAM/TSP), patients with multiple sclerosis, and healthy controls were compared in the study using UMI-based sequencing. The 90 to 110 TCR-beta libraries included longitudinal samples, technical triplicates and paired sorted CD4+ and CD8+ T-cell subsets alongside PBMC samples. Overall results and qualifications from the work: The MS cluster was not associated with any clinical or MRI features, and the authors stated that larger cohorts are needed. TCR clonal expansion was highest in HAM/TSP patients and lowest in MS patients, with MS patients falling below even healthy controls. No identical CDR3 amino acid sequences were shared among expanded clones across subjects, suggesting private TCR-beta repertoires in all groups. In a phylogenetic analysis, the repertoires of 18 out of 34 MS patients fell into a single cluster of related CDR3 sequences, pointing to a possible signature at the repertoire level.

To synthesize cDNA, template-switch 5'RACE was performed with a primer carrying a 10-nucleotide random unique molecular identifier so that each TCR transcript was tagged. Over 190 million TCR-beta sequences, covering 15-18 subjects, were produced in each sequencing run. Total RNA was extracted with the RNeasy kit. TCR-beta VDJ regions were amplified with primers for the TCR constant region and the 5'RACE anchor, using the KAPA Real-time Library Amplification kit. Sample indexes and Illumina adaptors were added in a first PCR, and a second PCR then increased library yield. After purification with Ampure beads, the TCR product of roughly 650 bp was size-selected on a 2% E-gel SizeSelection system. Before pooling, library quality was assessed on a Bioanalyzer, concentration was determined with Qubit, and library quantification was performed with the Kapa Library Quantification kit. Libraries were sequenced paired-end 2 x 150 bp on an Illumina HiSeq 2500. To increase sequence diversity, about 23-32% phiX was spiked into each library pool. As for the original processing: Quality-filtered reads were processed with the UMI-based MiGEC pipeline, and over 85% of raw TCR sequences were removed by the MiGEC pipeline during error correction. VDJ genes were aligned to IMGT germline references, and clonotypes were defined by unique CDR3 amino acid sequence plus V-J genes. Clonal expansion, Shannon diversity, and CDR3 relatedness (CalcPairwiseDistances, ClusterSamples) were evaluated with VDJtools, and phylogenetic trees were built with CLCbio workbench. Expanded clones were defined as having at least 8 unique UMIs, based on coefficient-of-variation modelling across technical triplicates. The public reads were reprocessed in TCRdb via fastp at Q25 and MiXCR, keeping in-frame beta chains. Rows matching on CDR3 protein sequence are summarized as one entry with the most common DNA and genes. The V and J calls and clone size come from TCRdb's table, not from the authors' own analysis. The sample yields about 66,000 distinct CDR3 sequences; 3.5% to 5.5% were counted once. Under 7.5% of the sample goes to the ten largest clones.

For unsorted PBMC libraries, 2 million PBMCs were used after storage in RNAlater at -80 degrees C until RNA extraction. Multiple sclerosis patients were enrolled in a US clinical protocol under which disease progression was evaluated by magnetic resonance imaging. PBMCs were separated from peripheral blood using Ficoll-Hypaque density gradient centrifugation and then cryopreserved in liquid nitrogen. V loses 0 bases, J loses 7 bases, and the germline ends lie 11 bases apart. The CDR3 numbers 14 residues from cysteine through phenylalanine. Only CDR3 DNA remains: 42 bases, in frame from the first base. Based on the germline V gene, the CDR1 and CDR2 sequences are SGHRS and YFSETQ. Regarding this clonotype: Which antigen it targets is not known. No much larger clone exists at a distance of one base, and base qualities are not known.

The sequence was obtained from a man younger than 40 with multiple sclerosis. The sequence joins TRBV5-1 to TRBJ2-1; TRBD1 might be the D gene, on 5 matching bases. The source material was PBMCs. CDR3 protein: CASSLGQQENEQFF. In nucleotides, the sequence is TGCGCCAGCAGCTTGGGACAGCAGGAGAATGAGCAGTTCTTC.